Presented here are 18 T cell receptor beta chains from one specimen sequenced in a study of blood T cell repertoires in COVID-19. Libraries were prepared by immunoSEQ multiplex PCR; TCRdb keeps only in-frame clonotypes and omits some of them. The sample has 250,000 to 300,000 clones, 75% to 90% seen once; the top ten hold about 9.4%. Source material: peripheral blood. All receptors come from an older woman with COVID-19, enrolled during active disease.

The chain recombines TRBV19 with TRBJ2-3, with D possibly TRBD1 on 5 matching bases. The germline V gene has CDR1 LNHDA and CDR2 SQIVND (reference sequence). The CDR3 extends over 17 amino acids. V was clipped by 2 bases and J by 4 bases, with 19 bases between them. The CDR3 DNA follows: TGTGCCAGTAGTATAAGAAGGCGGAACCAAGGGGCAGATACGCAGTATTTT. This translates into CASSIRRRNQGADTQYF.

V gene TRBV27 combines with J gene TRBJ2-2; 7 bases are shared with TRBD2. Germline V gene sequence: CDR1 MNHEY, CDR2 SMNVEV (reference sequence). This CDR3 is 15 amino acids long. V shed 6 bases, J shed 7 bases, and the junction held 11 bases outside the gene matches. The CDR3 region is CASSPHVAGIGELFF. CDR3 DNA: TGTGCCAGCAGCCCTCACGTAGCGGGTATCGGGGAGCTGTTTTTT.

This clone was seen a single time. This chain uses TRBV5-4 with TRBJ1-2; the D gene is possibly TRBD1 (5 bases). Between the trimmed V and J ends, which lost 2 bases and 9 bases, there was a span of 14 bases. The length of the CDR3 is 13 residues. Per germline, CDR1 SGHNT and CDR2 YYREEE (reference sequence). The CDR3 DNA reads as TGTGCCAGCAGCTTCAAAGGGGATTCTAGCTACACCTTC. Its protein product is CASSFKGDSSYTF.

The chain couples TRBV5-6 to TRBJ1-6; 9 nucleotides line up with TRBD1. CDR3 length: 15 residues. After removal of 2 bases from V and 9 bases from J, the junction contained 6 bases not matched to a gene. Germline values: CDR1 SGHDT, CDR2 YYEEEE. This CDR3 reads CASSLRGQGSSPLHF. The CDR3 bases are TGTGCCAGCAGCTTACGAGGACAGGGGAGTTCACCCCTCCACTTT.

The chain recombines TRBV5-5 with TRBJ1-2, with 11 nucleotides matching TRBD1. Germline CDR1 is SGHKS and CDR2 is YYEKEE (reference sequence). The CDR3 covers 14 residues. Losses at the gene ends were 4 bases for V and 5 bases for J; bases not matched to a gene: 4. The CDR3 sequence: CASSRTGGAYGYTF. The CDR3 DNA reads TGTGCCAGCAGCCGGACAGGGGGCGCTTATGGCTACACCTTC.

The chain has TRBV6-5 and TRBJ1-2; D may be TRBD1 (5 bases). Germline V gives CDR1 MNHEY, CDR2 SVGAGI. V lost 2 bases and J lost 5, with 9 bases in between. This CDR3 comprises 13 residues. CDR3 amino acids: CASSYQGSYGYTF. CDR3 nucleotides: TGTGCCAGCAGTTACCAGGGTTCATATGGCTACACCTTC.

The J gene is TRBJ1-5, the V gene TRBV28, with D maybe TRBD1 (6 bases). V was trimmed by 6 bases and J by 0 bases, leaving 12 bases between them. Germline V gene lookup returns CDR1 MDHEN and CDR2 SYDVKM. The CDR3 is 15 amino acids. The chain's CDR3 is CASSAQGLSNQPQHF. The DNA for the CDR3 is TGTGCCAGCAGCGCCCAGGGGCTTAGCAATCAGCCCCAGCATTTT. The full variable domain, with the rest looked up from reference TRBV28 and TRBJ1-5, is DVKVTQSSRYLVKRTGEKVFLECVQDMDHENMFWYRQDPGLGLRLIYFSYDVKMKEKGDIPEGYSVSREKKERFSLILESASTNQTSMYLCASSAQGLSNQPQHFGDGTRLSIL.

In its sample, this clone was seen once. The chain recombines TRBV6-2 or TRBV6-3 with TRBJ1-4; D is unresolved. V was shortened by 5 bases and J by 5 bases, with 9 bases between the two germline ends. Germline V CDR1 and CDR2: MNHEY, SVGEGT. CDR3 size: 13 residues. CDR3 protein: CASSLDMNEKLFF. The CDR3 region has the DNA TGTGCCAGCAGTCTCGACATGAATGAAAAACTGTTTTTT.

The CDR3 bases are TGTGCCAGCAGCCCACTAGCGCTAAGCTACGAGCAGTACTTC. Protein sequence: CASSPLALSYEQYF. This rearrangement joins TRBV7-8 to TRBJ2-7; 7 positions agree with TRBD2. Germline trimming cut 5 bases from V and 3 bases from J; bases unmatched to any gene: 7. Per the germline V gene, CDR1 is SGHVS and CDR2 is FQNEAQ. CDR3 length equals 14 residues.

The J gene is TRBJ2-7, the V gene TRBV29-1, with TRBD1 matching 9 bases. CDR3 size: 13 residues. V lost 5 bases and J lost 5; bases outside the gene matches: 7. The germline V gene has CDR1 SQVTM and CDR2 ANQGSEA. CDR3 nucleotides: TGCAGCGTTATGGACAGGGGTCCCCACGAGCAGTACTTC. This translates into CSVMDRGPHEQYF.

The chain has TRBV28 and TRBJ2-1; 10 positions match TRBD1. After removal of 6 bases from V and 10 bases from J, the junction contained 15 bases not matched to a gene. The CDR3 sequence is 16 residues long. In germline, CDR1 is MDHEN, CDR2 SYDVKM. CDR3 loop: CASSSSGQGSGEEQFF. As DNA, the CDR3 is TGTGCCAGCAGCTCGTCGGGACAGGGGAGCGGGGAGGAGCAGTTCTTC.

In DNA form, the CDR3 reads TGCGCCAGCAGTGACTCAGGGGTCCGACAGGGAAGCAATCAGCCCCAGCATTTT. This gives the protein CASSDSGVRQGSNQPQHF. The chain joins TRBV10-1 to TRBJ1-5, with 7 positions matching TRBD1. Unmatched junction bases numbered 12, after V lost 3 bases and J lost 1 base. The CDR3 is 18 residues long. CDR1 is WNHNN, CDR2 SYGVQD, per germline (reference sequence).

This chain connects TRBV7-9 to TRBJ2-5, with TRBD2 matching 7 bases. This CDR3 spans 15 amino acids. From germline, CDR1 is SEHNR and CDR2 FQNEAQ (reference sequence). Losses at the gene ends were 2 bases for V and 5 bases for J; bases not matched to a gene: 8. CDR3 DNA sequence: TGTGCCAGCAGCTTATCGGCGGGAGCGGAGGAGACCCAGTACTTC. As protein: CASSLSAGAEETQYF.

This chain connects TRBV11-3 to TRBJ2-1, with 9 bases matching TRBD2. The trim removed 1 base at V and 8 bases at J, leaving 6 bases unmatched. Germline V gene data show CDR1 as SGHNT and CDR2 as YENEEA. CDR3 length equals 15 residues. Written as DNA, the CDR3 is TGTGCCAGCAGCTTAGGGCTAGCGGGATACCATGAGCAGTTCTTC. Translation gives CASSLGLAGYHEQFF. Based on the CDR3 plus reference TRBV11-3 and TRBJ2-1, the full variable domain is EAGVVQSPRYKIIEKKQPVAFWCNPISGHNTLYWYLQNLGQGPELLIRYENEEAVDDSQLPKDRFSAERLKGVDSTLKIQPAELGDSAVYLCASSLGLAGYHEQFFGPGTRLTVL.

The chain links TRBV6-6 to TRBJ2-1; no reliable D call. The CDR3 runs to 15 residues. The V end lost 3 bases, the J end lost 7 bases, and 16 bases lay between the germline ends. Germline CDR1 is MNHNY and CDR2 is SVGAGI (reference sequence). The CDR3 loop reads CASSYNGVVGNEQFF. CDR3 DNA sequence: TGTGCCAGCAGTTATAATGGAGTAGTAGGAAATGAGCAGTTCTTC.

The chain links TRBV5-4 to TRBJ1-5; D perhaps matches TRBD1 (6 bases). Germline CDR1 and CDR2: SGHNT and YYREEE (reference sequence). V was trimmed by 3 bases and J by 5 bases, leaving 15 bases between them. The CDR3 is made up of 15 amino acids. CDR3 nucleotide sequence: TGTGCCAGCAGCTCAGGAACTAACAGGGATCAGCCCCAGCATTTT. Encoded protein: CASSSGTNRDQPQHF.

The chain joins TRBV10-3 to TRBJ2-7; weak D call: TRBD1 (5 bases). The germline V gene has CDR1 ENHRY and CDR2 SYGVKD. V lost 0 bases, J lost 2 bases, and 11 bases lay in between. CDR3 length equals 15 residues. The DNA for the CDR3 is TGTGCCATCAGTGAGTCCTCAGGGATCCCCTACGAGCAGTACTTC. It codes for CAISESSGIPYEQYF.

The CDR3 loop is CASSYDTDNYGYTF. The CDR3 nucleotides read TGTGCCAGCAGTTACGACACCGATAACTATGGCTACACCTTC. The V gene is TRBV6-5, the J gene TRBJ1-2; D not resolved. CDR3 length: 14 amino acids. The germline gives CDR1 MNHEY, CDR2 SVGAGI. Deletions cut 2 bases from V and 1 base from J, with 8 bases between.